The next 7 T cell receptor beta chains were all read from a single sample in a study of post-analysis software for immune sequencing data. Study-level points and caveats: Relative to controls, patients had five TRBV segments at higher frequency, with TRBV5-6, TRBV5-1 and TRBV20-1 among these.

The library was made from cDNA and included unique molecular identifiers. Via MiXCR, TCRdb re-called the PCR reads, giving one row per CDR3 protein. The sample gives under 900,000 distinct CDR3 sequences, approximately 50% of which show up once; about 4.5% is in the top ten. No antigen has been assigned to these receptors. The sample was blood. Every receptor here comes from a girl between 5 and 17 years old with multiple sclerosis.

The chain carries TRBV18 and TRBJ1-6; no clear D gene. The length of the CDR3 is 14 residues. Germline CDR1 reads KGHSH; CDR2 reads LQKENI. The germline V and J ends were trimmed by 4 bases and 6 bases, with 10 bases remaining between them. The CDR3 sequence is CASSQLDSNSPLHF. The CDR3, as DNA: TGTGCCAGCTCACAACTGGATTCTAATTCACCCCTCCACTTT.

The V and J genes are TRBV2 and TRBJ2-5; 7 bases align to TRBD2. This CDR3 region has 14 residues. Per germline, CDR1 SNHLY and CDR2 FYNNEI. V shed 6 bases and J 1 base; nucleotides not matched to a gene: 5. CDR3 amino acids: CASRPSSGQETQYF. The CDR3 DNA reads TGTGCCAGCAGGCCCTCTAGCGGCCAAGAGACCCAGTACTTC.

This chain links TRBV7-6 with TRBJ2-1; 8 bases fit TRBD2. CDR1 and CDR2 (germline): SGHVS, FNYEAQ. The CDR3 loop spans 16 amino acids. V lost 4 bases and J lost 0; bases outside the gene matches: 5. CDR3 sequence (DNA): TGTGCCAGCAGCTCTTTAGCGGGGAACTCCTACAATGAGCAGTTCTTC. This codes for CASSSLAGNSYNEQFF.

The chain carries TRBV6-1 and TRBJ2-3, with D possibly matching TRBD1 (6 bases). The CDR3 length is 14 residues. CDR1 MNHNS and CDR2 SASEGT come from the germline V gene. Between the trimmed V and J ends, which lost 4 bases and 2 bases, there was a span of 10 bases. CDR3 sequence reads: CASSADRLTDTQYF. As DNA, the CDR3 is TGTGCCAGCAGTGCCGACAGGCTCACAGATACGCAGTATTTT.

CDR3 in amino acids: CASSQDSRSGTSGRATYNEQFF. The CDR3 DNA follows: TGTGCCAGCAGCCAAGATTCCCGCTCCGGGACTAGCGGGAGGGCCACCTACAATGAGCAGTTCTTC. The chain employs TRBV4-2 and TRBJ2-1; 16 bases are a match to TRBD2. Germline-derived CDR1 and CDR2 are LGHNA and YNFKEQ. CDR3 size: 22 residues. V trimming: 0 bases; J trimming: 2 bases; junction bases outside the gene matches: 13.

The chain recombines TRBV5-1 with TRBJ2-7, with D possibly matching TRBD1 (6 bases). The germline gives CDR1 SGHRS, CDR2 YFSETQ. V was pared by 3 bases and J by 4 bases, with 17 bases between. CDR3 length equals 15 residues. The CDR3 region is CASSSVGQNDYEQYF. Here the CDR3 DNA reads TGCGCCAGCAGCTCGGTTGGACAGAATGATTACGAGCAGTACTTC.

The chain combines TRBV5-1 with TRBJ1-3; D remains unclear. CDR1 is SGHRS, CDR2 YFSETQ, per germline. This CDR3 contains 13 residues. V was trimmed by 2 bases and J by 4 bases, leaving 7 bases between them. This CDR3 is CASSLESGNTIYF. CDR3 bases: TGCGCCAGCAGCTTAGAGTCCGGAAACACCATATATTTT.